This T cell receptor beta chain originates from a study of early T cells in non-severe SARS-CoV-2 infection. This clonotype was counted many times. This CDR3 spans 13 amino acids. Germline V gene sequence: CDR1 DFQATT, CDR2 SNEGSKA (reference sequence). V shed 6 bases and J 3 bases; nucleotides not matched to a gene: 5. Attached unique molecular identifiers marked individual cDNA molecules. TCRdb passed the 5' RACE reads through MiXCR, listing each CDR3 protein once. In the table there are tens of thousands of distinct CDR3 sequences, more than 8.5% of which are singletons. The clonotype was recovered from an adult who was a healthcare worker with PCR-confirmed SARS-CoV-2 infection or an uninfected control (not recorded which). The gene calls are TRBV20-1 and TRBJ2-3, with 8 bases lining up with TRBD1. The source material was whole blood. The CDR3 bases are TGCAGTGCGGACGGACAGGGAACAGATACGCAGTATTTT. Protein sequence: CSADGQGTDTQYF.